This TCR beta chain was recorded in a study of cytomegalovirus exposure and HLA in healthy donors. Notes on this clone: What it binds is not known.

Whole-study findings and limits: The productive fraction for most TCR beta V segments was about 87% or about 30% in an earlier analysis.

PCR employed 60 Vbeta and 13 Jbeta primers. Here immunoSEQ multiplex PCR was the method, and the copy in TCRdb shows in-frame clones only, minus some. The sample records about 180,000 clones, roughly three quarters being singletons. Germline CDR1 is ENHRY and CDR2 is SYGVKD. The CDR3 totals 13 residues. With 8 bases clipped from V and 7 bases from J, the junction kept 1 base outside the gene matches. The receptor's source is a male donor in good health and CMV-seronegative. The sequenced sample was PBMCs. J is TRBJ2-1 and V is TRBV10-3; 14 nucleotides line up with TRBD2. CDR3 nucleotides: TGTGCCATCTGGACTAGCGGGAGGAATGAGCAGTTCTTC. This codes for CAIWTSGRNEQFF.